What follows describes a single TCR beta chain. The data were taken from a study of blood T cells in healthy people across ages. PCR was performed a second time for roughly 7 to 11 cycles using a sample-barcoded 5' primer and a J-beta primer mix. TCRdb re-derived calls from the 5' RACE reads in MiXCR, one entry per CDR3 protein. Among some 560,000 distinct CDR3 sequences listed, about 29% were seen once. The CDR3 length is 15 residues. Trimming shortened V by 5 bases and J by 10 bases, and 20 bases separated the two germline ends. This same sample was also taken into another study, of T cells of mothers and their children. As that study records: Related pairs of mothers and children showed slightly higher, non-significant overlap versus unrelated pairs.

This clonotype was obtained from a boy aged 2 to 9 in good health. The V and J genes are TRBV12-3 or TRBV12-4 and TRBJ1-4; D is uncertain. Sample: blood. CDR3 in DNA: TGTGCCAGCAGTCCCCGACCCGCATCGTATGGAAAACTGTTTTTT. It yields the protein CASSPRPASYGKLFF.